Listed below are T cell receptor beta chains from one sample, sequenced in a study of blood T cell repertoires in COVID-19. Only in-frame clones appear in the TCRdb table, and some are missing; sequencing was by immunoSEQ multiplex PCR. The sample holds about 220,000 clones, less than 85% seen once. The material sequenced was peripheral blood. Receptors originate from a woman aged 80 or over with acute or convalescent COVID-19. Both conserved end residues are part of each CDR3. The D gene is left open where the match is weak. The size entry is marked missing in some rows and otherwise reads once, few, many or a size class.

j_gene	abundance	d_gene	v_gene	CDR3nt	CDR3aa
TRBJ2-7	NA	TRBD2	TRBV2	TGTGCCAGCAGGCCCACTAGCGGGGGGGAGGGCGAGCAGTACTTC	CASRPTSGGEGEQYF
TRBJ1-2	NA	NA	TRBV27	TGTGCCAGCAGTTTTCGTCCAGGGGCCTATGGCTACACCTTC	CASSFRPGAYGYTF
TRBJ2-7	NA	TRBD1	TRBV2	TGTGCCAGCAGTGAAGTAGGACAGGGGGCGTTGTACGAGCAGTACTTC	CASSEVGQGALYEQYF
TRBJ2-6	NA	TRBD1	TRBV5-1	TGCGCCAGCAGCTTGGCCGGGACAGGGGATCTGGGAGCCAACGTCCTGACTTTC	CASSLAGTGDLGANVLTF
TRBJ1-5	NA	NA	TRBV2	TGTGCCAGCAGGCCATACAGGGCCAATCAGCCCCAGCATTTT	CASRPYRANQPQHF
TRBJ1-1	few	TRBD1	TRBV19	TGTGCCAGTAGTATTTACCCGACAGGGGGCCTCACTGAAGCTTTCTTT	CASSIYPTGGLTEAFF
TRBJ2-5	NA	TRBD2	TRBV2	TGTGCCAGTGCTGGACTAGCGGGGCCCCAAGAGACCCAGTACTTC	CASAGLAGPQETQYF
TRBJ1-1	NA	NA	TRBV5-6	TGTGCCAGCAGCGCCTTCTCCGGGAACACTGAAGCTTTCTTT	CASSAFSGNTEAFF
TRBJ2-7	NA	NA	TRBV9	TGTGCCAGCAGCTTGACAGGCGACTACGAGCAGTACTTC	CASSLTGDYEQYF
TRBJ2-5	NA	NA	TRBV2	TGTGCCAGCAGTGCAGGGTATAGTTTGGGCGGAGAGACCCAGTACTTC	CASSAGYSLGGETQYF
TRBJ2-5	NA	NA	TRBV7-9	TGTGCCAGCAGCTTAGGCACAGCACTTTGGGAGACCCAGTACTTC	CASSLGTALWETQYF
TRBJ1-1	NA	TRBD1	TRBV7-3	TGTGCCAGCAGCTCTCGACAGGGACTGCGCGCTTTCTTT	CASSSRQGLRAFF
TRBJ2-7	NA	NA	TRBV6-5	TGTGCCAGCAGACAGGGTGTGGGGTCCTACGAGCAGTACTTC	CASRQGVGSYEQYF
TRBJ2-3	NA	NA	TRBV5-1	TGCGCCAGCAGCTTAGGGCAGGGTAGGACAGATACGCAGTATTTT	CASSLGQGRTDTQYF
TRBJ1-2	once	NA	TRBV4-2	TGTGCCAGCAGCCAAGTCGAGACAGCATATGGCTACACCTTC	CASSQVETAYGYTF
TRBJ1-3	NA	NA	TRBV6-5	TGTGCCAGCAGTTACAGGTCAGGAAGCAGAAACACCATATATTTT	CASSYRSGSRNTIYF
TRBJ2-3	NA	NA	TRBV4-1	TGCGCCAGCAGCCAAGGGGCCCAGGGAATAGATACGCAGTATTTT	CASSQGAQGIDTQYF
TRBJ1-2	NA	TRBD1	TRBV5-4	TGTGCCAGCAGCCAGATGACAGGGGGCCATGGCTACACCTTC	CASSQMTGGHGYTF
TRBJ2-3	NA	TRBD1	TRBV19	TGTGCCAGTAGTAGGACAGGGCGCACAGATACGCAGTATTTT	CASSRTGRTDTQYF
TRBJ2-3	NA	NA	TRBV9	TGTGCCAGCAGCGTAGATCCGTTAGGGGGGGAGGGCGCAGATACGCAGTATTTT	CASSVDPLGGEGADTQYF
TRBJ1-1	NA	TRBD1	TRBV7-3	TGTGCCAGCAGCCCCCTCTCTACAGGGGTGAACACTGAAGCTTTCTTT	CASSPLSTGVNTEAFF
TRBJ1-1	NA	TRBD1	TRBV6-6	TGTGCCAGCAGTCGACAGGGGGCGGGTACTGAAGCTTTCTTT	CASSRQGAGTEAFF
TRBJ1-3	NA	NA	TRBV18	TGTGCCAGCTCACCATGGTCAGGCGAACGTAGAAACACCATATATTTT	CASSPWSGERRNTIYF
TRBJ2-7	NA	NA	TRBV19	TGTGCCACCCGAGGGGGGGGCTACGAGCAGTACTTC	CATRGGGYEQYF
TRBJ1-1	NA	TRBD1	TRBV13	TGTGCCAGCAGTCGACAGGGGTTCACCCGGGGCACTGAAGCTTTCTTT	CASSRQGFTRGTEAFF
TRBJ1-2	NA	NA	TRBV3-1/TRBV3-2	TGTGCCAGCAGCCAAGGGGTTGACACTTATGGCTACACCTTC	CASSQGVDTYGYTF
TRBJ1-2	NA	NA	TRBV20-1	TGCAGTGCTAGAGATATCGTTGGCTACACCTTC	CSARDIVGYTF
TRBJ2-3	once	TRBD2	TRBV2	TGTGCCAGCAGTGAAGGCGGGGGGGCCCGAAGGGATACGCAGTATTTT	CASSEGGGARRDTQYF
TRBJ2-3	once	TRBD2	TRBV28	TGTGCCAGCAGCCATCCTCCAGCGGGGGCGGGAGATACGCAGTATTTT	CASSHPPAGAGDTQYF
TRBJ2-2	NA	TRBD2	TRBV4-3	TGCGCCAGCAGCCAAGATCTTAAACTAGCGGGGGCCTCGAACACCGGGGAGCTGTTTTTT	CASSQDLKLAGASNTGELFF
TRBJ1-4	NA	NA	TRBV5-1	TGCGCCAGCAGCTCTGCAGGGATTAATGAAAAACTGTTTTTT	CASSSAGINEKLFF
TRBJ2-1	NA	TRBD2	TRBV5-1	TGCGCCAGCAGCAAGGGGACTAGAGGTAATGAGCAGTTCTTC	CASSKGTRGNEQFF
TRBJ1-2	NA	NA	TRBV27	TGTGCCAGCCGAACAGCCTGGGGGGAGGGTGGCTACACCTTC	CASRTAWGEGGYTF
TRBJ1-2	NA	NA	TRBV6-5	TGTGCCAGCAGTTACTCGACTAGGGTTAAGGGCTACACCTTC	CASSYSTRVKGYTF
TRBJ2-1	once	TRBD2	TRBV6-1	TGTGCCAGCAGTGAAAAGGGGCGGGGGGCGCCATATAATGAGCAGTTCTTC	CASSEKGRGAPYNEQFF
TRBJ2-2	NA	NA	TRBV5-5	TGTGCCAGCAGCTTGGAAGGGGCGGACACCGGGGAGCTGTTTTTT	CASSLEGADTGELFF
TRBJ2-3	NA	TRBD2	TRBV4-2	TGTGCCAGCAGCACATTTAGCGGGGGGGTGGCAGATACGCAGTATTTT	CASSTFSGGVADTQYF
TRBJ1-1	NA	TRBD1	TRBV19	TGTGCCAGCTTTGCAGACAGGGGCACTGAAGCTTTCTTT	CASFADRGTEAFF
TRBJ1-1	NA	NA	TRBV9	TGTGCCAGCAGCGTAGCCCCGCCAGAGAACACTGAAGCTTTCTTT	CASSVAPPENTEAFF
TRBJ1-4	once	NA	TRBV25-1	TGTGCCACCGCGGGGGTGGGGGCCACTAATGAAAAACTGTTTTTT	CATAGVGATNEKLFF
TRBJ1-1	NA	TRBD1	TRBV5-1	TGCGCCAGCAGCTCGGGACAGGTCCCGAACACTGAAGCTTTCTTT	CASSSGQVPNTEAFF
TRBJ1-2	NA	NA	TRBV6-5	TGTGCCAGCAGCCAGGGCTATGGCTACACCTTC	CASSQGYGYTF
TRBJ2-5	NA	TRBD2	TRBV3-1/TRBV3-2	TGTGCCAGCAGCCTAAGGTCCGGGGGGGCCCGGGAGACCCAGTACTTC	CASSLRSGGARETQYF
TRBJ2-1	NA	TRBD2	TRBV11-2	TGTGCCAGCAGCTGGTCCGGGGGGATTTACAATGAGCAGTTCTTC	CASSWSGGIYNEQFF
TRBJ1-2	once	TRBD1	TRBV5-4	TGTGCCAGCAGCGCTGGGGACAGGGGAACGGGGGGCTACACCTTC	CASSAGDRGTGGYTF
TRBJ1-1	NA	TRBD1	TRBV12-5	TGTGCTAGTGGTTTGGTACAGGGGGGGGCTTTCTTT	CASGLVQGGAFF
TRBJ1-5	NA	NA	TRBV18	TGTGCCAGCTCACCGCAGGGTAGCAATCAGCCCCAGCATTTT	CASSPQGSNQPQHF
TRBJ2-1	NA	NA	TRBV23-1	TGCGCCAGCAGTCAAGACGGGGGGCCTTCCTACAATGAGCAGTTCTTC	CASSQDGGPSYNEQFF
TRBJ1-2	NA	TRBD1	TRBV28	TGTGCCAGCAGGGGAGGGACAGGACGTCTGACTGGCTACACCTTC	CASRGGTGRLTGYTF
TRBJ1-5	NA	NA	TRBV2	TGTGCCAGCAAAACAGATAGCAATCAGCCCCAGCATTTT	CASKTDSNQPQHF
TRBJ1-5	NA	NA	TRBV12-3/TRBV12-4	TGTGCCAGCCAAGGGGCAGGGCACCAGCCCCAGCATTTT	CASQGAGHQPQHF
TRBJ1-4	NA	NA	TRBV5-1	TGCGCCAGCAGCTCGACAACCTTTGGGGGGGATACATCTAATGAAAAACTGTTTTTT	CASSSTTFGGDTSNEKLFF
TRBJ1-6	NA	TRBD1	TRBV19	TGTGCCAGTAGGGAGACAGGGAATAGTGGCAACTCACCCCTCCACTTT	CASRETGNSGNSPLHF
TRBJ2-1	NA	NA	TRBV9	TGTGCCAGCAGCGTAGCTTTCGGCAATGAGCAGTTCTTC	CASSVAFGNEQFF
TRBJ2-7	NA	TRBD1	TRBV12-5	TGTGCTAGTGCCCTCGGGACAGGGGGCGACGAGCAGTACTTC	CASALGTGGDEQYF
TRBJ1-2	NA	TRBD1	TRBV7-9	TGTGCCAGCAGCCCCGGGACAGGGGGCGGAGGCTACACCTTC	CASSPGTGGGGYTF